Listed here are 20 T cell receptor beta chains from one sample, sequenced in a study of blood T cell repertoires in COVID-19. Generated by immunoSEQ multiplex PCR, the TCRdb table keeps only in-frame clones and is missing some. The data contain some 230,000 clones, 70% to 90% of them singletons. The material sequenced was peripheral blood. Every receptor here comes from a man aged 45 to 65 who had recovered from COVID-19.

The V gene is TRBV6-1, the J gene TRBJ1-5; a weak D match, TRBD1 (5 bases). V lost 2 bases and J lost 1, with 12 bases in between. The CDR3 has 16 amino acids. The germline gives CDR1 MNHNS, CDR2 SASEGT. The CDR3 region has the DNA TGTGCCAGCAGTGAAAGGGGCCCCACGAGCAATCAGCCCCAGCATTTT. Amino acids: CASSERGPTSNQPQHF.

The rearrangement joins TRBV6-5 to TRBJ2-4; possible D gene TRBD2, 5 bases. Germline CDR1 and CDR2: MNHEY and SVGAGI. CDR3 size: 14 residues. V lost 6 bases to trimming and J lost 0 bases, with 9 bases between them. The CDR3 DNA reads as TGTGCCAGCAGACGGGATCTAGCCAAAAACATTCAGTACTTC. Translated: CASRRDLAKNIQYF.

The chain couples TRBV10-2 to TRBJ1-5, with unresolved D. The CDR3 spans 12 residues. Germline assignment: CDR1 WSHSY and CDR2 SAAADI. Trimming removed 2 bases from V and 9 bases from J, with 8 bases in between. CDR3 loop: CASSENRRPQHF. The CDR3 region has the DNA TGCGCCAGCAGTGAGAATCGTCGGCCCCAGCATTTT.

This rearrangement joins TRBV7-2 to TRBJ1-1; D unresolved. Germline CDR1 SGHTA, CDR2 FQGNSA. There are 12 residues in the CDR3. Trimming removed 5 bases at V and 3 bases at J, with 7 bases between. CDR3 in amino acids: CASSGEYTEAFF. Here the CDR3 DNA reads TGTGCCAGCAGCGGAGAGTACACTGAAGCTTTCTTT. The full variable domain, rest sourced from reference TRBV7-2 and TRBJ1-1, is GAGVSQSPSNKVTEKGKDVELRCDPISGHTALYWYRQSLGQGLEFLIYFQGNSAPDKSGLPSDRFSAERTGGSVSTLTIQRTQQEDSAVYLCASSGEYTEAFFGQGTRLTVV.

This clone was recorded many times. The chain employs TRBV27 and TRBJ1-6, with TRBD1 identical over 8 bases. CDR1 and CDR2 from the germline V gene are MNHEY and SMNVEV (reference sequence). This CDR3 contains 14 residues. Trimming cost V 5 bases and J 10 bases; bases outside gene matches: 7. The CDR3 spells CASSAMTGESPLHF. DNA for the CDR3: TGTGCCAGCAGTGCCATGACAGGGGAATCACCCCTCCACTTT.

The genes are TRBV7-2 and TRBJ2-7, with 13 bases aligning to TRBD2. The CDR3 is 16 amino acids. Germline CDR1 and CDR2: SGHTA and FQGNSA. V trimming: 4 bases; J trimming: 3 bases; junction bases outside the gene matches: 6. The DNA for the CDR3 is TGTGCCAGCAGCTCGACTGGACTAGCGGGAGACTACGAGCAGTACTTC. Its protein product is CASSSTGLAGDYEQYF.

The genes are TRBV30 and TRBJ2-7; 8 positions agree with TRBD1. With V trimmed by 1 base and J by 3 bases, 5 bases remained unmatched. The CDR3 runs to 14 residues. CDR1 and CDR2 from the germline V gene are GTSNPN and SVGIG (reference sequence). CDR3 in DNA: TGTGCCTGGAGTGAAGGGACAGGATTCTACGAGCAGTACTTC. As protein: CAWSEGTGFYEQYF.

This chain links TRBV28 with TRBJ2-2, with 12 bases that match TRBD2. CDR1 MDHEN and CDR2 SYDVKM come from the germline V gene. The J segment lost 1 base and the V segment lost 6 bases, leaving 3 bases of the junction unmatched. The length of the CDR3 is 16 residues. The CDR3 nucleotides are TGTGCCAGCAGCAGGACTAGCGGGGTGAACACCGGGGAGCTGTTTTTT. Protein sequence: CASSRTSGVNTGELFF.

The CDR3 sequence: CASSPHRGSGETQYF. DNA of the CDR3: TGTGCCAGCAGCCCCCACAGGGGGTCGGGAGAGACCCAGTACTTC. The rearrangement uses TRBV7-2 and TRBJ2-5, with 8 nucleotides matching TRBD1. This CDR3 is built from 15 residues. Unmatched junction bases numbered 9, after V lost 5 bases and J lost 4 bases. Germline values: CDR1 SGHTA, CDR2 FQGNSA.

The CDR3 region is CASSPSLGGLIYGYTF. CDR3 DNA: TGTGCCAGCAGCCCCTCCCTGGGGGGGCTGATCTATGGCTACACCTTC. The rearrangement joins TRBV7-8 to TRBJ1-2, with D possibly being TRBD1 (6 bases). Germline assignment: CDR1 SGHVS and CDR2 FQNEAQ. The CDR3 runs 16 residues. Trimming removed 5 bases at V and 4 bases at J, with 20 bases between.

The chain has TRBV5-6 and TRBJ2-7; tentative D call: TRBD2 (6 bases). The ends were cut back, 0 bases at V and 4 bases at J, with 8 bases in the middle. Germline V lookup: CDR1 SGHDT, CDR2 YYEEEE. CDR3 length: 13 residues. Here the CDR3 DNA reads TGTGCCAGCAGCTTGGGGGGACTTTACGAGCAGTACTTC. It yields the protein CASSLGGLYEQYF.

This chain joins TRBV4-1 and TRBJ2-1, with 13 bases fitting TRBD2. In germline, CDR1 is MGHRA, CDR2 YSYEKL. Trimming took 1 base from V and 9 from J; bases not matched to a gene: 6. The CDR3 loop spans 16 amino acids. The CDR3 spells CASSQVGTSGIAEQFF. The CDR3 DNA reads as TGCGCCAGCAGCCAAGTGGGGACTAGCGGGATCGCTGAGCAGTTCTTC.

The DNA for the CDR3 is TGTGCCAGCAATGACAGGGCCTCTTACGAGCAGTACTTC. It codes for CASNDRASYEQYF. This chain links TRBV27 with TRBJ2-7; TRBD1 matches 7 bases. The CDR3 spans 13 residues. Trimming removed 7 bases from V and 4 bases from J; junction bases left unmatched: 7. Germline V lookup: CDR1 MNHEY, CDR2 SMNVEV (reference sequence).

The chain is built from TRBV24-1 and TRBJ2-1; possible D gene TRBD2, 5 bases. V dropped 9 bases and J dropped 4 bases, with 6 bases sitting between them. The CDR3 loop spans 11 amino acids. Germline lookup yields CDR1 KGHDR and CDR2 SFDVKD. The CDR3 reads CATERYNEQFF. The CDR3 region has the DNA TGTGCCACCGAGCGGTACAATGAGCAGTTCTTC.

The gene calls are TRBV2 and TRBJ2-5; 7 bases line up with TRBD1. Germline loops: CDR1 SNHLY, CDR2 FYNNEI. The CDR3 extends over 12 amino acids. J gave up 5 bases and V 11 bases, and 8 bases lay outside the gene matches. The CDR3 DNA sequence: TGTGCCGGGCGACAGGGCGCGGAGACCCAGTACTTC. Protein product: CAGRQGAETQYF.

Note on this clone: This specimen includes other DNA sequences encoding the same CDR3. The V call is TRBV6-6, the J call TRBJ2-5; D is perhaps TRBD2 (5 bases). Germline V gene data show CDR1 as MNHNY and CDR2 as SVGAGI (reference sequence). This CDR3 has 13 residues. Between the trimmed V and J ends, which lost 6 bases and 4 bases, there was a span of 12 bases. CDR3 residues: CASSPPGGETQYF. The DNA of the CDR3 is TGTGCCAGCAGCCCGCCTGGAGGAGAGACCCAGTACTTC.

V and J are TRBV6-6 and TRBJ2-7; the match to TRBD2 covers 8 bases. Unmatched junction bases numbered 8, after V lost 0 bases and J lost 7 bases. From germline, CDR1 is MNHNY and CDR2 SVGAGI (reference sequence). The CDR3 contains 15 residues. CDR3 nucleotide sequence: TGTGCCAGCAGTTACTCGGGGACTAGGCCCCAAGAGCAGTACTTC. It yields the protein CASSYSGTRPQEQYF.

Ten or more counts support this clone. The genes are TRBV28 and TRBJ1-2; D possibly corresponds to TRBD1 (5 bases). V was pared by 3 bases and J by 6 bases, with 14 bases between. The length of the CDR3 is 14 residues. The germline gives CDR1 MDHEN, CDR2 SYDVKM. The CDR3 DNA follows: TGTGCCAGCAGTTTTATGGGGCAGACCCATGGCTACACCTTC. Protein sequence: CASSFMGQTHGYTF.

The rearrangement joins TRBV6-5 to TRBJ1-1, with 8 positions matching TRBD1. CDR3 length: 13 amino acids. Per germline, CDR1 MNHEY and CDR2 SVGAGI. The ends lost 5 bases at V and 4 bases at J; junction bases unmatched: 3. This CDR3 reads CASSRQGSTEAFF. Here the CDR3 DNA reads TGTGCCAGCAGTCGACAGGGGAGCACTGAAGCTTTCTTT.

This clone appeared once. The chain combines TRBV6-6 with TRBJ1-5; D might be TRBD1 (6 bases). The CDR3 sequence is 14 residues long. The germline V gene encodes CDR1 MNHNY and CDR2 SVGAGI (reference sequence). Between the trimmed V and J ends, which lost 2 bases and 4 bases, there was a span of 9 bases. In nucleotides, the CDR3 is TGTGCCAGCAGTTACCCGACAGGTAATCAGCCCCAGCATTTT. It yields the protein CASSYPTGNQPQHF.